This TCR beta chain derives from a study of cytomegalovirus exposure and HLA in healthy donors. Notes on the study in general: TCR beta chains numbering 150 to 200 were designated cytomegalovirus-associated.

Primers for the PCR totalled 60 Vbeta and 13 Jbeta. TCRdb's copy holds only in-frame clones and misses some; the assay was immunoSEQ multiplex PCR. The table has roughly 200,000 clones, around 80% seen once. Samples came from healthy bone marrow donors. With regard to this clone: Its cognate antigen is unknown.

The TCR was taken from a man under 40 in good health and CMV-seronegative. The sample comprised PBMCs.

CDR3 DNA: TGTGCCAGCAAAACACAGGGATTCTCTGGAAACACCATATATTTT. The encoded protein is CASKTQGFSGNTIYF. This chain uses TRBV6-1 with TRBJ1-3; possibly TRBD1 for D (6 bases). V was trimmed by 7 bases and J by 0 bases, leaving 13 bases between them. Per the germline V gene, CDR1 is MNHNS and CDR2 is SASEGT. This CDR3 region has 15 residues.